The T cell receptor (beta chain) under discussion was sequenced for a study of cytomegalovirus exposure and HLA in healthy donors. PCR was performed using 60 Vbeta and 13 Jbeta primers. Using immunoSEQ multiplex PCR, the repertoire was profiled, and TCRdb retains in-frame clones only, with some absent. The table has around 180,000 clones, roughly 84% seen once. The ends lost 2 bases at V and 8 bases at J; junction bases unmatched: 1. CDR3 length: 13 residues. Germline CDR1 WSHSY, CDR2 SAAADI. The clonotype was recovered from a girl under three years old in good health and CMV-seronegative. Sequenced: PBMCs. V gene TRBV10-2 combines with J gene TRBJ2-1; 9 nucleotides agree with TRBD1. The CDR3 spells CASSEDRGYEQFF. DNA of the CDR3: TGCGCCAGCAGTGAGGACAGGGGGTATGAGCAGTTCTTC.